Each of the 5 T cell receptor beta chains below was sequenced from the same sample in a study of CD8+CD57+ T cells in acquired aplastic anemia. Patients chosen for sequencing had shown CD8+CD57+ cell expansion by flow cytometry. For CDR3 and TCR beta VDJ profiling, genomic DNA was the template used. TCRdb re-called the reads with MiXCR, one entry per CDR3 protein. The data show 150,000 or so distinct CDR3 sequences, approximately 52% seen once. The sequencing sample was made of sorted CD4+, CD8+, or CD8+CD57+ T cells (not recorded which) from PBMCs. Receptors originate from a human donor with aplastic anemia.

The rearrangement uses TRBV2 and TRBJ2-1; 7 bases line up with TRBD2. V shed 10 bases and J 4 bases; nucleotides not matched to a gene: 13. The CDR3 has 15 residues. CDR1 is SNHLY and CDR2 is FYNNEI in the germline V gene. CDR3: CATLSPGTKYNEQFF. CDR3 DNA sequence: TGTGCCACCCTCTCTCCCGGGACTAAATACAATGAGCAGTTCTTC.

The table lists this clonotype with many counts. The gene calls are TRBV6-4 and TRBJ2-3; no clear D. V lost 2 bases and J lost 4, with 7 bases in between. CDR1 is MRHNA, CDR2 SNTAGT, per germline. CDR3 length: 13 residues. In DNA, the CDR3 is TGTGCCAGCAGTGACAAGGGTTCAGATACGCAGTATTTT. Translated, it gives CASSDKGSDTQYF.

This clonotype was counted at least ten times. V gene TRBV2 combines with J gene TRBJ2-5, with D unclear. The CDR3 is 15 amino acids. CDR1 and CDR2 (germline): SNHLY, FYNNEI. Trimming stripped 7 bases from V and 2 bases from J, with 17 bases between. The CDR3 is CASTSVPSHQETQYF. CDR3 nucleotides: TGTGCCAGCACCAGTGTCCCCAGCCATCAAGAGACCCAGTACTTC.

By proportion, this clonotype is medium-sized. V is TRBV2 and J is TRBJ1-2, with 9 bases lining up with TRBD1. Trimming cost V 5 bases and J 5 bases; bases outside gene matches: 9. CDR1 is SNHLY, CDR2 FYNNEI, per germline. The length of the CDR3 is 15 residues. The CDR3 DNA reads TGTGCCAGCAGTCCATCGACAGGGGGAGAGTATGGCTACACCTTC. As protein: CASSPSTGGEYGYTF.

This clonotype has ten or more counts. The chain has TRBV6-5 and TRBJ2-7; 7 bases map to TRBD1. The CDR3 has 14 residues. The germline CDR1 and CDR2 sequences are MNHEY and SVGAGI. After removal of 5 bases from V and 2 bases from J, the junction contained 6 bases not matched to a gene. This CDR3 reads CASSTTGLAYEQYF. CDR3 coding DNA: TGTGCCAGCAGTACGACAGGGTTGGCCTACGAGCAGTACTTC.